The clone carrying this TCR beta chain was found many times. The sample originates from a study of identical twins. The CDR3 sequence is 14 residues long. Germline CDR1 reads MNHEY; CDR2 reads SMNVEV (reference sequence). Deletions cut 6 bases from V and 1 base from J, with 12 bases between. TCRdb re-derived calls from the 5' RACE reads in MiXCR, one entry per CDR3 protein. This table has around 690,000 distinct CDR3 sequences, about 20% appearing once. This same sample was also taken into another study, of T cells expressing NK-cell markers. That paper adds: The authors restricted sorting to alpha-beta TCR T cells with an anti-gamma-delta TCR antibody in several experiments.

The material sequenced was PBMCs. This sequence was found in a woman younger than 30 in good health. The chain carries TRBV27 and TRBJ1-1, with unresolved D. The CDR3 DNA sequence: TGTGCCAGCAGACTCGGACCGGCGAACACTGAAGCTTTCTTT. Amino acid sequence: CASRLGPANTEAFF.